This TCR beta chain was profiled in a study of cytomegalovirus exposure and HLA in healthy donors. Overall study context: The approximately 110 validation repertoires, a later analysis reported, used the same platform as the 600 to 850 repertoires from the first cohort.

Whole-study results and caveats: Researchers catalogued some 160 TCR beta chains as cytomegalovirus-associated. Reported results showed that the classifier diagnosed cytomegalovirus status with high specificity and sensitivity.

About this clone: What it binds is not known.

Produced via immunoSEQ multiplex PCR; TCRdb's table is partial and in-frame only. The sample holds about 150,000 clones, around 88% seen once. The validation cohort, a group of around 120 subjects, included the donors and was separate from the roughly 700-subject first cohort. Germline V CDR1 and CDR2: MNHNY, SVGAGI (reference sequence). The V gene end was trimmed by 0 bases and the J gene end by 6 bases; junction bases not matched to a gene: 4. The length of the CDR3 is 15 residues. The genes are TRBV6-6 and TRBJ2-4, with 8 bases identical to TRBD1. Material: PBMCs. The TCR originated in a man aged 18-30 years in good health and CMV-seropositive. The CDR3 DNA is TGTGCCAGCAGTTACTCAGGACAGGGACTAAACATTCAGTACTTC. It codes for CASSYSGQGLNIQYF.